The TCR beta chain under discussion was sequenced for a study of beta chain features in type 1 diabetes. A remark on this clone: The antigen is not known.

Findings of the study overall: Whether HLA type affects TCRB rearrangement stayed undetermined in the present work.

The entirety of the isolated RNA underwent reverse transcription, so expressed TCRB transcripts were sequenced. Data came from immunoSEQ multiplex PCR; TCRdb stores just in-frame clones and leaves some out. Found here are 310,000 or so clones, 11% of them singletons; the top ten hold around 0.015%. The length of the CDR3 is 12 residues. V dropped 8 bases and J dropped 0 bases, with 7 bases sitting between them. Germline CDR1 is MGHDK and CDR2 is SYGVNS. This receptor was taken from a woman in her 30s in good health. This sequence joins TRBV25-1 and TRBJ2-5; tentative D call: TRBD1 (6 bases). Source material: naive CD4+ T cells from blood. The CDR3 DNA follows: TGTGCCAGCGGGGGCTACCAAGAGACCCAGTACTTC. Its translation: CASGGYQETQYF. The complete variable domain, with remaining parts taken from reference TRBV25-1 and TRBJ2-5, reads EADIYQTPRYLVIGTGKKITLECSQTMGHDKMYWYQQDPGMELHLIHYSYGVNSTEKGDLSSESTVSRIRTEHFPLTLESARPSHTSQYLCASGGYQETQYFGPGTRLLVL.